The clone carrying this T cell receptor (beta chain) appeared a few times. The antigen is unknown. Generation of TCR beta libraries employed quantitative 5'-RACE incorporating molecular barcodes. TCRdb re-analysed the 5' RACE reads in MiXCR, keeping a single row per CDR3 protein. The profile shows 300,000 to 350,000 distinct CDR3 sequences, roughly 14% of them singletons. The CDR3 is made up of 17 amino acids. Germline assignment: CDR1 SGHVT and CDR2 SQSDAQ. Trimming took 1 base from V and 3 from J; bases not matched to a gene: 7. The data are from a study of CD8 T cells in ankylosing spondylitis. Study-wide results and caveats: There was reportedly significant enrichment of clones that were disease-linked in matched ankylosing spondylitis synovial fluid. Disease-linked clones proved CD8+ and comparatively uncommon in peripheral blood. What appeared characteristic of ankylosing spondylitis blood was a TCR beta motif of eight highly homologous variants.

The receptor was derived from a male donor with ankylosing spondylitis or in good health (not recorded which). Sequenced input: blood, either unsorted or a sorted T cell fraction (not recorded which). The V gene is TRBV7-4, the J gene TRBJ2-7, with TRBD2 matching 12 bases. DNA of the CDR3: TGTGCCAGCAGCTTAGTGACTAGCGGGGGAGCTAACTACGAGCAGTACTTC. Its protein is CASSLVTSGGANYEQYF.